Included here is one TCR beta chain sequence, with context. Its antigen is unknown. The sample belongs to a study of regulatory T cells in long-lasting Graves disease. Study findings and constraints: Patients whose Graves' disease persisted exhibited lower TCR diversity than those newly diagnosed.

Losses at the gene ends were 6 bases for V and 5 bases for J; bases not matched to a gene: 19. Germline CDR1 and CDR2: DFQATT and SNEGSKA (reference sequence). This CDR3 comprises 16 residues. Regarding time point: newly diagnosed GD, antithyroid drugs for less than 3 months. Researchers made the TCR library from RNA that was extracted from PBMCs. The TCR beta library used iRepertoire HTBI primers with Arm-PCR amplification of CDR3. Via MiXCR, TCRdb re-called the multiplex PCR reads, giving one row per CDR3 protein. The data show some 220,000 distinct CDR3 sequences, roughly 18% seen once. A further study also used this sample, focusing on T cells in Graves' hyperthyroidism and ophthalmopathy. That work contributes: A set of HTBI primers served as the primers for a first-round RT-PCR of the TCR CDR3.

The J gene is TRBJ2-7, the V gene TRBV20-1; TRBD1 matches at 7 bases. Here the sequenced sample was peripheral blood mononuclear cells (PBMCs), taken at new diagnosis, from a patient treated with antithyroid drugs. This clonotype originated in a woman in her 30s with Graves disease. CDR3 amino acids: CSAARQGRRGGDEQYF. CDR3 sequence (DNA): TGCAGTGCCGCCCGACAGGGCCGCAGAGGAGGCGACGAGCAGTACTTC.